This is a list of T cell receptor beta chains from one sample in a study of shared clonotypes between healthy human individuals. Sequencing used immunoSEQ multiplex PCR; TCRdb keeps in-frame clones, though not all of them. The sample shows 2.3 million or so clones, more than 85% of them seen only once. What was sequenced was naive CD4+ T cells from PBMCs. These receptors were collected from a man aged 18 to 29 in good health. Some clones in this sample may be carry-over from other donors' samples. Each CDR3 is given with its conserved first and last residue. The D gene is left open where the match is weak. Clone size, where shown, is once, few, many, or a class for clones that have expanded.

J: TRBJ2-7
V: TRBV6-6
D: -
length: 15
size: -
CDR3: CASSYSGPNTGEQYF
DNA: TGTGCCAGCAGTTACTCTGGTCCAAACACGGGGGAGCAGTACTTC

J: TRBJ2-3
V: TRBV11-3
D: TRBD2
length: 16
size: -
CDR3: CASSPRLAGVSGTQYF
DNA: TGTGCCAGCAGCCCCCGACTAGCGGGAGTTTCGGGTACGCAGTATTTT

J: TRBJ1-1
V: TRBV27
D: -
length: 15
size: once
CDR3: CASSYKGVMNTEAFF
DNA: TGTGCCAGCAGTTACAAAGGCGTTATGAACACTGAAGCTTTCTTT

J: TRBJ2-7
V: TRBV29-1
D: -
length: 12
size: -
CDR3: CSVDGRGREQYF
DNA: TGCAGCGTTGATGGCCGGGGGAGGGAGCAGTACTTC

J: TRBJ2-3
V: TRBV9
D: TRBD2
length: 14
size: -
CDR3: CASSVLAGVDTQYF
DNA: TGTGCCAGCAGCGTACTAGCGGGTGTTGATACGCAGTATTTT

J: TRBJ2-5
V: TRBV5-1
D: -
length: 15
size: -
CDR3: CASSLVGSSGETQYF
DNA: TGCGCCAGCAGCTTGGTCGGGAGTAGTGGTGAGACCCAGTACTTC

J: TRBJ2-2
V: TRBV10-1
D: -
length: 16
size: -
CDR3: CASSDLAGRNTGELFF
DNA: TGCGCCAGCAGTGACCTAGCCGGGAGGAACACCGGGGAGCTGTTTTTT

J: TRBJ2-1
V: TRBV15
D: TRBD2
length: 15
size: -
CDR3: CATSRVTSGGNEQFF
DNA: TGTGCCACCAGCAGAGTAACTAGCGGTGGTAATGAGCAGTTCTTC

J: TRBJ2-1
V: TRBV4-2
D: -
length: 16
size: -
CDR3: CASSQEVVGVVSEQFF
DNA: TGTGCCAGCAGCCAAGAAGTGGTGGGAGTAGTCTCCGAGCAGTTCTTC

J: TRBJ2-1
V: TRBV5-1
D: TRBD2
length: 14
size: -
CDR3: CASSLLAEDNEQFF
DNA: TGCGCCAGCAGCTTACTAGCGGAGGACAATGAGCAGTTCTTC

J: TRBJ2-7
V: TRBV6-5
D: -
length: 11
size: -
CDR3: CASSSPYEQYF
DNA: TGTGCCAGCAGTTCCCCCTACGAGCAGTACTTC

J: TRBJ2-3
V: TRBV7-9
D: -
length: 12
size: -
CDR3: CASSPITDTQYF
DNA: TGTGCCAGCAGCCCAATAACAGATACGCAGTATTTT

J: TRBJ1-2
V: TRBV19
D: -
length: 15
size: -
CDR3: CASSIEVGVNYGYTF
DNA: TGTGCCAGTAGTATAGAGGTCGGGGTCAACTATGGCTACACCTTC

J: TRBJ1-4
V: TRBV5-4
D: -
length: 14
size: -
CDR3: CASTLGGTNEKLFF
DNA: TGTGCCAGCACCTTAGGGGGGACTAATGAAAAACTGTTTTTT